This passage covers 24 T cell receptor beta chains from one sample sequenced in a study of cytomegalovirus exposure and HLA in healthy donors. The PCR had 60 Vbeta and 13 Jbeta primers. This table comes from immunoSEQ multiplex PCR, and its TCRdb copy is limited to in-frame clones, with some not included. The sample consists of 150,000 to 200,000 clones, around nine tenths of them appearing once. Sequencing was done on a sample of PBMCs. The receptors were gathered from a woman aged 18-30 years in good health and CMV-seronegative.

Note on this clone: A read error may account for a junction end that differs from germline. The chain recombines TRBV2 with TRBJ1-2; D not certain. Germline CDR1 and CDR2: SNHLY and FYNNEI. The CDR3 has 12 residues. DNA for the CDR3: TGTGCCAGCTTTAAATCCAACTATGCCTACACCTTC. It is translated as CASFKSNYAYTF. The whole variable domain, filled in from reference TRBV2 and TRBJ1-2, reads EPEVTQTPSHQVTQMGQEVILRCVPISNHLYFYWYRQILGQKVEFLVSFYNNEISEKSEIFDDQFSVERPDGSNFTLKIRSTKLEDSAMYFCASFKSNYAYTFGSGTRLTVV.

This clone was seen a handful of times. The chain has TRBV27 and TRBJ2-3, with a weak D call TRBD2 (6 bases). Looked up from germline, CDR1 is MNHEY and CDR2 is SMNVEV (reference sequence). The CDR3 contains 12 residues. Trimming removed 4 bases from V and 11 bases from J, with 13 bases in between. For the CDR3, the DNA is TGTGCCAGCAGTTCTCCGACTAGTCAGCAGTATTTT. This gives the protein CASSSPTSQQYF.

The chain carries TRBV7-6 and TRBJ1-1; unclear D gene. Trimming left V 1 base short and J 5 bases short, with 11 bases between. Germline CDR1 and CDR2: SGHVS and FNYEAQ. The CDR3 contains 14 residues. The CDR3 nucleotides are TGTGCCAGCAGCTTAGAGGGAGGCTTGACTGAAGCTTTCTTT. Translating gives CASSLEGGLTEAFF. Full variable domain (remainder filled in from reference TRBV7-6 and TRBJ1-1): GAGVSQSPRYKVTKRGQDVALRCDPISGHVSLYWYRQALGQGPEFLTYFNYEAQQDKSGLPNDRFSAERPEGSISTLTIQRTEQRDSAMYRCASSLEGGLTEAFFGQGTRLTVV.

V usage is TRBV5-1 and J usage is TRBJ2-7; 7 nucleotides match TRBD1. The germline V gene encodes CDR1 SGHRS and CDR2 YFSETQ. V lost 0 bases to trimming and J lost 3 bases; unmatched junction nucleotides: 3. The CDR3 loop spans 14 amino acids. The CDR3: CASSLGQGDYEQYF. Here the CDR3 DNA reads TGCGCCAGCAGCTTGGGACAGGGAGACTACGAGCAGTACTTC.

A remark on this clone: Sequence at one end of the junction differs from germline and may be a read error. The chain has TRBV5-4 and TRBJ2-3; weak D call: TRBD1 (7 bases). Germline assignment: CDR1 SGHNT and CDR2 YYREEE (reference sequence). The CDR3 totals 14 residues. In DNA form, the CDR3 reads TGCACGACAGGGTCAGGGGGGCCGGGGGATACGCAGTATTTT. Protein: CTTGSGGPGDTQYF.

This clone is a singleton in its sample. The rearrangement joins TRBV7-9 to TRBJ1-2; D may be TRBD1 (6 bases). From germline, CDR1 is SEHNR and CDR2 FQNEAQ (reference sequence). Between the trimmed V and J ends, which lost 0 bases and 3 bases, there was a span of 8 bases. The CDR3 has 14 residues. This CDR3 reads CASSLAAGDYGYTF. The CDR3 DNA sequence: TGTGCCAGCAGCTTAGCGGCAGGGGACTATGGCTACACCTTC. Full variable domain (rest looked up from reference TRBV7-9 and TRBJ1-2): DTGVSQNPRHKITKRGQNVTFRCDPISEHNRLYWYRQTLGQGPEFLTYFQNEAQLEKSRLLSDRFSAERPKGSFSTLEIQRTEQGDSAMYLCASSLAAGDYGYTFGSGTRLTVV.

This chain connects TRBV4-1 to TRBJ2-7; the match to TRBD1 covers 8 bases. CDR1 is MGHRA and CDR2 is YSYEKL in the germline V gene. The CDR3 contains 16 residues. V trimming: 4 bases; J trimming: 2 bases; junction bases outside the gene matches: 10. This chain's CDR3 is CASSRLGQDRTYEQYF. The CDR3 region has the DNA TGCGCCAGCAGCCGACTGGGACAGGACCGTACCTACGAGCAGTACTTC.

J is TRBJ1-2 and V is TRBV6-1; 7 positions match TRBD1. The CDR3 sequence is 19 residues long. Per germline, CDR1 MNHNS and CDR2 SASEGT. The V segment lost 2 bases and the J segment 4 bases; nucleotides outside the gene matches: 19. This CDR3 is CASSERGTEQGRGGYGYTF. The CDR3 DNA reads TGTGCCAGCAGTGAAAGGGGTACGGAACAGGGGCGCGGTGGCTATGGCTACACCTTC.

J is TRBJ2-3 and V is TRBV5-1, with D maybe TRBD1 (6 bases). Trimming stripped 5 bases from V and 2 bases from J, with 9 bases between. CDR3 size: 13 residues. Germline assignment: CDR1 SGHRS and CDR2 YFSETQ. The CDR3 sequence is CASSTGFTDTQYF. CDR3 in DNA: TGCGCCAGCAGTACAGGGTTCACAGATACGCAGTATTTT.

J is TRBJ2-5 and V is TRBV5-1; TRBD2 is a possible D gene (5 bases). Looked up from germline, CDR1 is SGHRS and CDR2 is YFSETQ. The CDR3 is made up of 14 amino acids. V lost 0 bases to trimming and J lost 5 bases, with 11 bases between them. The CDR3 region has the DNA TGCGCCAGCAGCTTGGCCGGTAGGGAGGAGACCCAGTACTTC. Translation: CASSLAGREETQYF.

The chain couples TRBV18 to TRBJ1-6, with 8 bases matching TRBD1. The CDR3 totals 15 residues. The trim removed 4 bases at V and 5 bases at J, leaving 4 bases unmatched. Germline CDR1 KGHSH, CDR2 LQKENI. Here the CDR3 reads CASSRLTGDNSPLHF. The CDR3 coding sequence is TGTGCCAGCTCACGGCTGACAGGGGATAATTCACCCCTCCACTTT. Supplemented by reference TRBV18 and TRBJ1-6, the full variable domain reads NAGVMQNPRHLVRRRGQEARLRCSPMKGHSHVYWYRQLPEEGLKFMVYLQKENIIDESGMPKERFSAEFPKEGPSILRIQQVVRGDSAAYFCASSRLTGDNSPLHFGNGTRLTVT.

The V and J genes are TRBV6-5 and TRBJ2-7; possible D gene TRBD1, 6 bases. The V and J ends lost 2 bases and 5 bases respectively, with 7 bases between them. Germline V CDR1 and CDR2: MNHEY, SVGAGI. The CDR3 has 12 amino acids. DNA of the CDR3: TGTGCCAGCAGTTACGGGACACACGAGCAGTACTTC. Translation gives CASSYGTHEQYF.

The CDR3 DNA sequence: TGTGCCAGCCGAAAGGGGGCCGCCGTCACCGGGGAGCTGTTTTTT. This sequence encodes CASRKGAAVTGELFF. The chain employs TRBV9 and TRBJ2-2, with TRBD1 matching 7 bases. The trim removed 7 bases at V and 4 bases at J, leaving 10 bases unmatched. Germline loops: CDR1 SGDLS, CDR2 YYNGEE. This CDR3 contains 15 residues.

The rearrangement links TRBV27 to TRBJ2-1; 11 bases fit TRBD2. This CDR3 has 15 amino acids. The trim removed 8 bases at V and 2 bases at J, leaving 5 bases unmatched. Germline CDR1 is MNHEY and CDR2 is SMNVEV (reference sequence). The DNA of the CDR3 is TGTGCCAGCCTAAAGACTAGCGGGACCTACAATGAGCAGTTCTTC. Protein sequence: CASLKTSGTYNEQFF.

The V call is TRBV27, the J call TRBJ2-3; TRBD2 might be the D (5 bases). The CDR3 consists of 16 residues. The V and J ends lost 7 bases and 2 bases respectively, with 19 bases between them. CDR1 MNHEY and CDR2 SMNVEV come from the germline V gene (reference sequence). The CDR3 here is CASTIQAGRDTDTQYF. DNA of the CDR3: TGTGCCAGCACCATTCAGGCGGGTCGAGACACAGATACGCAGTATTTT.

V gene TRBV25-1 combines with J gene TRBJ1-2; TRBD1 matches at 9 bases. The CDR3 loop spans 17 amino acids. V lost 1 base to trimming and J lost 6 bases; unmatched junction nucleotides: 12. Germline V gene sequence: CDR1 MGHDK, CDR2 SYGVNS. The chain's CDR3 is CASSELGGGQGNHGYTF. CDR3 coding DNA: TGTGCCAGCAGTGAATTGGGGGGGGGACAGGGAAACCATGGCTACACCTTC.

The chain employs TRBV28 and TRBJ2-7, with D perhaps TRBD1 (6 bases). The CDR3 contains 12 residues. The germline V gene encodes CDR1 MDHEN and CDR2 SYDVKM. Trimming cost V 8 bases and J 4 bases, with 12 bases left between them. This chain's CDR3 is CASQGSGYEQYF. The CDR3 bases are TGTGCCAGCCAGGGGTCTGGGTACGAGCAGTACTTC.

The chain has TRBV10-2 and TRBJ2-3; 12 nucleotides align to TRBD2. The CDR3 spans 13 residues. After removal of 7 bases from V and 6 bases from J, the junction contained 2 bases not matched to a gene. Germline-derived CDR1 and CDR2 are WSHSY and SAAADI. CDR3 nucleotide sequence: TGCGCCAGCAAGACTAGCGGGGGTGATACGCAGTATTTT. Translation gives CASKTSGGDTQYF.

This sequence joins TRBV25-1 and TRBJ2-5; TRBD1 aligns across 9 bases. V shed 6 bases and J 3 bases; nucleotides not matched to a gene: 2. CDR3 length equals 13 residues. Germline-derived CDR1 and CDR2 are MGHDK and SYGVNS. The CDR3, as DNA: TGTGCCAGCAGGAGGACAGGGGAAGAGACCCAGTACTTC. The encoded protein is CASRRTGEETQYF.

The chain uses TRBV2 and TRBJ1-2, with D uncertain. The CDR3 is 14 amino acids. Per germline, CDR1 SNHLY and CDR2 FYNNEI. The V gene lost 7 bases and the J gene lost 2 bases, with 14 bases spanning the gap. In DNA form, the CDR3 reads TGTGCCAGCAACATCCGGGTCTCCAACTATGGCTACACCTTC. Protein: CASNIRVSNYGYTF. Drawing the rest from reference TRBV2 and TRBJ1-2, the complete variable domain is EPEVTQTPSHQVTQMGQEVILRCVPISNHLYFYWYRQILGQKVEFLVSFYNNEISEKSEIFDDQFSVERPDGSNFTLKIRSTKLEDSAMYFCASNIRVSNYGYTFGSGTRLTVV.

In this sample, this clone turned up once. J is TRBJ2-6 and V is TRBV28; 8 bases fit TRBD1. J gave up 2 bases and V 5 bases, and 5 bases lay outside the gene matches. This CDR3 has 16 amino acids. CDR1 MDHEN and CDR2 SYDVKM come from the germline V gene. The CDR3 region is CASSLGRGPGANVLTF. For the CDR3, the DNA is TGTGCCAGCAGTCTGGGCAGGGGGCCTGGGGCCAACGTCCTGACTTTC.

The V and J genes are TRBV5-6 and TRBJ1-2, with D perhaps matching TRBD1 (6 bases). CDR3 size: 16 residues. From germline, CDR1 is SGHDT and CDR2 YYEEEE. V was clipped by 3 bases and J by 4 bases, with 19 bases between them. CDR3 sequence: CASSSDRTASVYGYTF. DNA for the CDR3: TGTGCCAGCAGCTCCGACAGGACCGCCAGCGTCTATGGCTACACCTTC.

The CDR3 loop reads CASSEDNYNEQFF. CDR3 coding DNA: TGTGCCAGCAGTGAAGACAACTACAATGAGCAGTTCTTC. The J gene is TRBJ2-1, the V gene TRBV2, with D unresolved. Germline values: CDR1 SNHLY, CDR2 FYNNEI. The CDR3 has 13 residues. V lost 1 base and J lost 3, with 4 bases in between. Filled out from reference TRBV2 and TRBJ2-1, the complete variable domain reads EPEVTQTPSHQVTQMGQEVILRCVPISNHLYFYWYRQILGQKVEFLVSFYNNEISEKSEIFDDQFSVERPDGSNFTLKIRSTKLEDSAMYFCASSEDNYNEQFFGPGTRLTVL.

CDR3 nucleotide sequence: TGTGCCAGCAGCCCCCCCGGGACACGGGGCGCCTACGAGCAGTACTTC. Its translation is CASSPPGTRGAYEQYF. The chain uses TRBV7-2 and TRBJ2-7; a possible D gene is TRBD1 (6 bases). Germline CDR1 reads SGHTA; CDR2 reads FQGNSA. V shed 5 bases and J shed 2 bases, with 19 bases lying between them. The length of the CDR3 is 16 residues. The variable domain in full, completed from reference TRBV7-2 and TRBJ2-7, reads GAGVSQSPSNKVTEKGKDVELRCDPISGHTALYWYRQSLGQGLEFLIYFQGNSAPDKSGLPSDRFSAERTGGSVSTLTIQRTQQEDSAVYLCASSPPGTRGAYEQYFGPGTRLTVT.